This entry lists 18 T cell receptor beta chains sequenced from one sample in a study of regulatory T cells in long-lasting Graves disease. As to time point: persistent/refractory GD, antithyroid drugs over 5 years with positive TRAb. The authors made the TCR library using RNA they extracted from PBMCs. In building TCR beta libraries, iRepertoire HTBI primers were used together with Arm-PCR of CDR3 regions. TCRdb redid the calling of the multiplex PCR reads with MiXCR, one entry per CDR3 protein. Of 650,000 to 700,000 distinct CDR3 sequences in the sample, around 30% are singletons; the top ten hold 40% to 55%. The source material was peripheral blood mononuclear cells (PBMCs), sampled when the disease was refractory, from a patient treated with antithyroid drugs. These receptors all come from a female donor with Graves disease.

This clonotype showed up many times. For the CDR3, the DNA is TGTGCCAGCAGCCCCCTTATCACGAACACTGAAGCTTTCTTT. It codes for CASSPLITNTEAFF. V usage is TRBV12-3 or TRBV12-4 and J usage is TRBJ1-1, with D uncertain. Trimming left V 6 bases short and J 1 base short, with 12 bases between. CDR3 length: 14 residues.

The V call is TRBV9, the J call TRBJ2-2; 9 bases match TRBD1. Trimming took 3 bases from V and 6 from J; bases not matched to a gene: 6. This CDR3 is 15 amino acids long. The germline CDR1 and CDR2 sequences are SGDLS and YYNGEE. The CDR3 is CASSETGGASGELFF. The CDR3 coding sequence is TGTGCCAGCAGCGAAACAGGGGGCGCGTCCGGGGAGCTGTTTTTT.

This rearrangement joins TRBV4-1 to TRBJ1-1; unclear D gene. Germline V CDR1 and CDR2: MGHRA, YSYEKL. The CDR3 totals 15 residues. Trimming pared 0 bases from V and 1 base from J, leaving 9 bases between. The CDR3 loop is CASSQEHGQNTEAFF. CDR3 sequence (DNA): TGCGCCAGCAGCCAAGAACATGGGCAGAACACTGAAGCTTTCTTT.

This clonotype appeared many times. This chain uses TRBV27 with TRBJ1-1; D unclear. CDR3 size: 13 residues. V was shortened by 3 bases and J by 2 bases, with 7 bases between the two germline ends. Germline assignment: CDR1 MNHEY and CDR2 SMNVEV (reference sequence). DNA for the CDR3: TGTGCCAGCAGTTTCCACGTAAACACTGAAGCTTTCTTT. Translation gives CASSFHVNTEAFF.

The V gene is TRBV6-5, the J gene TRBJ2-3; D perhaps matches TRBD2 (6 bases). The germline gives CDR1 MNHEY, CDR2 SVGAGI. V shed 4 bases and J shed 2 bases, with 13 bases lying between them. The length of the CDR3 is 15 residues. CDR3: CASSFRGGTTDTQYF. The CDR3 nucleotides read TGTGCCAGCAGTTTTCGAGGAGGGACCACAGATACGCAGTATTTT.

Of note for this clonotype: Germline and junction disagree at one end, which may indicate a read error. This chain uses TRBV19 with TRBJ1-1; the D is unclear. The CDR3 contains 12 residues. Germline V gene data show CDR1 as LNHDA and CDR2 as SQIVND (reference sequence). The CDR3, as DNA: TGTGCCAGTAGTTTGACGAACACTGGAGCTTTCTTT. Protein sequence: CASSLTNTGAFF.

This clonotype was seen a few times. This chain links TRBV6-1 with TRBJ1-1; 9 bases are shared with TRBD1. The J segment lost 7 bases and the V segment lost 6 bases, leaving 9 bases of the junction unmatched. Germline V gene sequence: CDR1 MNHNS, CDR2 SASEGT. The length of the CDR3 is 14 residues. CDR3 DNA sequence: TGTGCCAGCAGAACTCCGGACAGGGGACGTGAAGCTTTCTTT. Protein product: CASRTPDRGREAFF.

V is TRBV3-1 and J is TRBJ1-6; no definite D call. The ends were cut back, 2 bases at V and 8 bases at J, with 13 bases in the middle. CDR3 length: 15 residues. Germline V gives CDR1 LGHDT, CDR2 YNNKEL (reference sequence). The CDR3 DNA reads as TGTGCCAGCAGCCAAACCCGGGAGTCCGATTCACCCCTCCACTTT. It translates to CASSQTRESDSPLHF.

This sequence joins TRBV24-1 and TRBJ1-2; TRBD1 agrees at 8 bases. V was clipped by 4 bases and J by 3 bases; unmatched bases: 3. Germline V gives CDR1 KGHDR, CDR2 SFDVKD. CDR3 length: 14 residues. The CDR3 DNA reads as TGTGCCACCAGTGACCCGACAGGGGACTATGGCTACACCTTC. It encodes CATSDPTGDYGYTF.

This chain joins TRBV3-1 and TRBJ1-6; D ambiguous. Deletions cut 0 bases from V and 11 bases from J, with 5 bases between. The CDR3 extends over 12 amino acids. The V gene's germline CDR1 is LGHDT and CDR2 YNNKEL (reference sequence). In DNA form, the CDR3 reads TGTGCCAGCAGCCAAGAACGGACACCCCTCCACTTT. This codes for CASSQERTPLHF.

This clonotype was found a few times. V and J are TRBV13 and TRBJ2-7, with D unresolved. This CDR3 comprises 14 residues. The germline V gene encodes CDR1 PRHDT and CDR2 FYEKMQ (reference sequence). Trimming removed 6 bases at V and 2 bases at J, with 14 bases between. Here the CDR3 reads CASRKNSSPYEQYF. CDR3 DNA sequence: TGTGCCAGCAGAAAGAATAGTTCGCCCTACGAGCAGTACTTC.

The CDR3 sequence is CASSRGLNRVYTEAFF. The DNA for the CDR3 is TGTGCCAGCAGCCGCGGGCTTAACAGGGTCTACACTGAAGCTTTCTTT. The chain recombines TRBV6-1 with TRBJ1-1; possible D gene TRBD1, 6 bases. Trimming removed 6 bases at V and 3 bases at J, with 20 bases between. Germline V gives CDR1 MNHNS, CDR2 SASEGT. The CDR3 has 16 residues.

The chain couples TRBV4-1 to TRBJ2-5, with 7 nucleotides matching TRBD2. Germline CDR1 MGHRA, CDR2 YSYEKL. This CDR3 spans 18 amino acids. V was pared by 0 bases and J by 4 bases, with 14 bases of the junction left unmatched. CDR3 loop: CASSQDRLSGKIGETQYF. CDR3 sequence (DNA): TGCGCCAGCAGCCAAGATCGTCTGAGCGGGAAGATTGGAGAGACCCAGTACTTC.

The rearrangement joins TRBV13 to TRBJ1-1, with a weak D call TRBD1 (5 bases). In germline, CDR1 is PRHDT, CDR2 FYEKMQ (reference sequence). Trimming cost V 1 base and J 1 base, with 13 bases left between them. The CDR3 runs to 16 residues. In nucleotides, the CDR3 is TGTGCCAGCAGCTTAGACCCGGGACGGAAGAACACTGAAGCTTTCTTT. The encoded protein is CASSLDPGRKNTEAFF.

This clonotype was observed at least ten times. The gene calls are TRBV2 and TRBJ2-7, with a weak D call TRBD2 (6 bases). CDR3 length: 13 residues. Germline CDR1 is SNHLY and CDR2 is FYNNEI. The V end lost 4 bases, the J end lost 5 bases, and 12 bases lay between the germline ends. The CDR3 nucleotides read TGTGCCAGCAGTGTTAATAGCGGTAACGAGCAGTACTTC. Encoded protein: CASSVNSGNEQYF.

Only a few counts were recorded for this clonotype. The chain couples TRBV15 to TRBJ1-2; no definite D call. Trimming removed 4 bases from V and 8 bases from J, with 14 bases in between. The germline V gene encodes CDR1 LNHNV and CDR2 YYDKDF (reference sequence). The CDR3 is made up of 13 amino acids. The CDR3 protein is CATSNEVVEGYTF. CDR3 coding DNA: TGTGCCACCAGCAATGAGGTCGTGGAGGGCTACACCTTC.

This chain connects TRBV4-1 to TRBJ1-1; possibly TRBD1 for D (6 bases). The length of the CDR3 is 14 residues. Per the germline V gene, CDR1 is MGHRA and CDR2 is YSYEKL. Trimming left V 6 bases short and J 2 bases short, with 13 bases between. The CDR3 DNA reads as TGCGCCAGCAGGGGGACACTCAAAAACACTGAAGCTTTCTTT. As protein: CASRGTLKNTEAFF.

The CDR3 loop reads CASSPTTGKNTEAFF. The CDR3 bases are TGTGCCAGCAGCCCGACGACAGGGAAGAACACTGAAGCTTTCTTT. The J gene is TRBJ1-1, the V gene TRBV28, with 7 positions matching TRBD1. The CDR3 consists of 15 residues. Germline lookup yields CDR1 MDHEN and CDR2 SYDVKM. The J segment lost 1 base and the V segment lost 6 bases, leaving 8 bases of the junction unmatched.